These 31 T cell receptor beta chains originate from one sample sequenced in a study of identical twins. TCRdb used MiXCR to reprocess the 5' RACE reads, holding one entry per CDR3 protein. The data contain 550,000 to 700,000 distinct CDR3 sequences, 21% of them singletons. In addition, the sample was reused for a study of T cells expressing NK-cell markers.

Sequencing was done on a sample of PBMCs. The receptors shown here come from a woman aged 18-29 years in good health.

Note on this clonotype: A much larger clone lies a single base off, so this may be a read error. This chain joins TRBV6-2 or TRBV6-3 and TRBJ2-7; 11 bases are shared with TRBD1. The CDR3 runs 16 residues. The germline gives CDR1 MNHEY, CDR2 SVGEGT. The CDR3 sequence: CASSYSPGQGAYEEYF. The CDR3, as DNA: TGTGCCAGCAGTTACTCTCCTGGACAGGGGGCTTACGAGGAGTACTTC.

The chain links TRBV7-2 to TRBJ2-2, with 7 bases lining up with TRBD2. Germline CDR1 is SGHTA and CDR2 is FQGNSA. The CDR3 sequence is 16 residues long. After removal of 5 bases from V and 7 bases from J, the junction contained 13 bases not matched to a gene. CDR3 in amino acids: CASSRLGAGVGGELFF. The CDR3 DNA is TGTGCCAGCAGCCGCCTTGGGGCGGGAGTTGGCGGGGAGCTGTTTTTT.

The chain is built from TRBV9 and TRBJ2-1, with 8 bases fitting TRBD2. J gave up 2 bases and V 3 bases, and 4 bases lay outside the gene matches. The CDR3 has 15 amino acids. Germline lookup yields CDR1 SGDLS and CDR2 YYNGEE. The CDR3 spells CASSASGGTYNEQFF. The CDR3 region has the DNA TGTGCCAGCAGCGCGAGCGGGGGCACCTACAATGAGCAGTTCTTC.

This clonotype was found many times. This rearrangement joins TRBV10-3 to TRBJ2-7; 12 nucleotides line up with TRBD1. Germline V gives CDR1 ENHRY, CDR2 SYGVKD. J was trimmed by 4 bases and V by 4 bases; bases with no gene match: 5. The CDR3 is 15 residues long. The DNA of the CDR3 is TGTGCCATCAGTGGAGGGACAGGGGGCGCGTACGAGCAGTACTTC. Encoded protein: CAISGGTGGAYEQYF.

This clonotype was seen more than once but under ten times. The rearrangement joins TRBV27 to TRBJ2-1; D not resolved. This CDR3 has 12 amino acids. Germline assignment: CDR1 MNHEY and CDR2 SMNVEV (reference sequence). V dropped 3 bases and J dropped 7 bases, with 7 bases sitting between them. Here the CDR3 DNA reads TGTGCCAGCAGTTTTAACGTGAATGAGCAGTTCTTC. Translation: CASSFNVNEQFF.

The chain has TRBV20-1 and TRBJ1-5; TRBD1 might be the D (5 bases). Germline values: CDR1 DFQATT, CDR2 SNEGSKA (reference sequence). Trimming cost V 5 bases and J 5 bases, with 19 bases left between them. This CDR3 is built from 15 residues. The DNA for the CDR3 is TGCAGTGCTGCCCCTGTGGGGGAGCCTTATCAGCCCCAGCATTTT. Translated, it gives CSAAPVGEPYQPQHF.

V is TRBV12-3 or TRBV12-4 and J is TRBJ2-1; maybe TRBD1 (8 bases). Trimming pared 5 bases from V and 7 bases from J, leaving 18 bases between. This CDR3 contains 15 residues. Written as DNA, the CDR3 is TGTGCCAGCAGTATAACAGGGGGGGCCCGGAATGAGCAGTTCTTC. Amino acid sequence: CASSITGGARNEQFF.

CDR3 sequence reads: CSASSRKNTGELFF. The CDR3 nucleotides read TGCAGTGCTAGTTCCAGGAAAAACACCGGGGAGCTGTTTTTT. The rearrangement uses TRBV20-1 and TRBJ2-2; D remains unclear. V was pared by 3 bases and J by 2 bases, with 10 bases between. CDR3 length: 14 amino acids. Germline lookup yields CDR1 DFQATT and CDR2 SNEGSKA (reference sequence).

The chain carries TRBV20-1 and TRBJ2-1; 7 nucleotides line up with TRBD1. CDR3 size: 15 residues. Germline trimming cut 3 bases from V and 1 base from J; bases unmatched to any gene: 6. Germline V gene sequence: CDR1 DFQATT, CDR2 SNEGSKA (reference sequence). CDR3 protein: CSASGQALSYNEQFF. Written as DNA, the CDR3 is TGCAGTGCTAGCGGACAGGCCCTTTCCTACAATGAGCAGTTCTTC.

The chain recombines TRBV5-6 with TRBJ2-7; D unresolved. Germline V CDR1 and CDR2: SGHDT, YYEEEE. CDR3 size: 13 residues. V was cut by 8 bases and J by 6 bases, with 18 bases left in between. The DNA of the CDR3 is TGTGCCAGGAGTACCGTCCTCGTCTCCGAGCAGTACTTC. Protein: CARSTVLVSEQYF. The whole variable domain, filled in from reference TRBV5-6 and TRBJ2-7, reads DAGVTQSPTHLIKTRGQQVTLRCSPKSGHDTVSWYQQALGQGPQFIFQYYEEEERQRGNFPDRFSGHQFPNYSSELNVNALLLGDSALYLCARSTVLVSEQYFGPGTRLTVT.

A few counts support this clonotype. The chain links TRBV10-3 to TRBJ1-6; TRBD1 might be the D (6 bases). Germline V CDR1 and CDR2: ENHRY, SYGVKD. The CDR3 runs to 13 residues. Trimming removed 10 bases at V and 5 bases at J, with 12 bases between. As DNA, the CDR3 is TGTGCCACCCTGGGGGCAGATAATTCACCCCTCCACTTT. Encoded protein: CATLGADNSPLHF.

The V gene is TRBV20-1, the J gene TRBJ1-1; D is uncertain. The length of the CDR3 is 12 residues. With 6 bases removed from V and 1 base from J, the gap between germline ends came to 9 bases. CDR1 and CDR2 from the germline V gene are DFQATT and SNEGSKA (reference sequence). The DNA of the CDR3 is TGCAGTGCCACTCACCCGAACACTGAAGCTTTCTTT. Translation: CSATHPNTEAFF.

The chain links TRBV4-3 to TRBJ2-1, with a weak D call TRBD2 (6 bases). V was clipped by 0 bases and J by 12 bases, with 18 bases between them. There are 15 residues in the CDR3. Per germline, CDR1 LGHNA and CDR2 YSLEER. The CDR3: CASSQEHRDSRRQFF. CDR3 nucleotide sequence: TGCGCCAGCAGCCAAGAACATCGGGACTCAAGAAGGCAGTTCTTC.

Only a few counts were recorded for this clonotype. The V and J genes are TRBV7-2 and TRBJ2-1; D tentatively fits TRBD1 or TRBD2 (5 bases each). Germline assignment: CDR1 SGHTA and CDR2 FQGNSA. With 3 bases removed from V and 5 bases from J, the gap between germline ends came to 11 bases. This CDR3 comprises 14 residues. The CDR3 region is CASSFRDANNEQFF. The CDR3 DNA follows: TGTGCCAGCAGCTTCCGGGACGCCAACAATGAGCAGTTCTTC. Full variable domain (missing parts from reference TRBV7-2 and TRBJ2-1): GAGVSQSPSNKVTEKGKDVELRCDPISGHTALYWYRQSLGQGLEFLIYFQGNSAPDKSGLPSDRFSAERTGGSVSTLTIQRTQQEDSAVYLCASSFRDANNEQFFGPGTRLTVL.

This sequence joins TRBV20-1 and TRBJ1-1, with D possibly TRBD1 on 5 matching bases. The CDR3 is made up of 14 amino acids. V lost 6 bases and J 1 base, leaving 15 bases between the germline ends. Germline V lookup: CDR1 DFQATT, CDR2 SNEGSKA (reference sequence). This CDR3 reads CSARVLQANTEAFF. The CDR3 DNA sequence: TGCAGTGCCAGGGTATTACAGGCGAACACTGAAGCTTTCTTT.

This clonotype was seen a few times. The J gene is TRBJ2-3, the V gene TRBV29-1; possibly TRBD2 for D (6 bases). The V end lost 0 bases, the J end lost 3 bases, and 13 bases lay between the germline ends. CDR1 is SQVTM, CDR2 ANQGSEA, per germline. This CDR3 spans 15 amino acids. CDR3 residues: CSVEDRGGETDTQYF. The CDR3 nucleotides read TGCAGCGTTGAAGATAGAGGAGGGGAAACAGATACGCAGTATTTT.

The chain links TRBV29-1 to TRBJ2-4, with 8 bases lining up with TRBD2. From germline, CDR1 is SQVTM and CDR2 ANQGSEA. Losses at the gene ends were 4 bases for V and 9 bases for J; bases not matched to a gene: 8. There are 13 residues in the CDR3. The CDR3 DNA is TGCAGCGTTGTCGGGGCCGCGGGGGGCATTCAGTACTTC. This encodes CSVVGAAGGIQYF. Complete variable domain (other parts from reference TRBV29-1 and TRBJ2-4): SAVISQKPSRDICQRGTSLTIQCQVDSQVTMMFWYRQQPGQSLTLIATANQGSEATYESGFVIDKFPISRPNLTFSTLTVSNMSPEDSSIYLCSVVGAAGGIQYFGAGTRLSVL.

This clonotype was observed a handful of times. The chain uses TRBV24-1 and TRBJ2-1; D gene unclear. CDR3 size: 14 residues. Germline values: CDR1 KGHDR, CDR2 SFDVKD. Trimming removed 9 bases at V and 0 bases at J, with 11 bases between. CDR3 sequence reads: CATHENPSYNEQFF. In DNA form, the CDR3 reads TGTGCCACCCATGAGAACCCCTCCTACAATGAGCAGTTCTTC.

This clonotype has at least ten counts. J is TRBJ2-1 and V is TRBV7-2; D is undetermined. The V gene's germline CDR1 is SGHTA and CDR2 FQGNSA. The V end was cut by 6 bases, the J end by 7 bases, with 10 bases between. This CDR3 comprises 12 residues. CDR3 DNA sequence: TGTGCCAGCAGTCCCGACCCAAATGAGCAGTTCTTC. Translating it yields CASSPDPNEQFF.

V and J are TRBV10-3 and TRBJ2-3; 8 bases are shared with TRBD1. Germline V gene lookup returns CDR1 ENHRY and CDR2 SYGVKD. The J segment lost 6 bases and the V segment lost 3 bases, leaving 20 bases of the junction unmatched. This CDR3 comprises 19 residues. CDR3 DNA: TGTGCCATCAGTGACGCGACCGCCAGGACAGGGTTGCCCTCGGATACGCAGTATTTT. Its protein product is CAISDATARTGLPSDTQYF.

This chain connects TRBV7-8 to TRBJ2-7; TRBD1 is a possible D gene (6 bases). CDR1 is SGHVS, CDR2 FQNEAQ, per germline. The CDR3 consists of 14 residues. The V gene lost 4 bases and the J gene lost 3 bases, with 13 bases spanning the gap. The CDR3 DNA sequence: TGTGCCAGCAGCTCGAACAGGGCGAACTACGAGCAGTACTTC. Translated, it gives CASSSNRANYEQYF.

In this sample, this clonotype turned up a few times. The genes are TRBV10-2 and TRBJ2-1; possibly TRBD1 or TRBD2 for D (6 bases each). Looked up from germline, CDR1 is WSHSY and CDR2 is SAAADI. The CDR3 spans 13 residues. V dropped 5 bases and J dropped 7 bases, with 12 bases sitting between them. CDR3 residues: CASSHGGPNEQFF. As DNA, the CDR3 is TGCGCCAGCAGTCACGGGGGCCCGAATGAGCAGTTCTTC.

The chain has TRBV5-1 and TRBJ2-7; TRBD2 agrees at 14 bases. Germline V gene data show CDR1 as SGHRS and CDR2 as YFSETQ. The CDR3 length is 17 residues. J was trimmed by 3 bases and V by 5 bases; bases with no gene match: 10. The CDR3 reads CASRAPGLAGAVYEQYF. Written as DNA, the CDR3 is TGCGCCAGCAGAGCGCCGGGACTAGCGGGGGCCGTCTACGAGCAGTACTTC.

The chain combines TRBV6-1 with TRBJ1-4, with a possible D match to TRBD1 (5 bases). The CDR3 extends over 15 amino acids. Germline V gives CDR1 MNHNS, CDR2 SASEGT. The germline V and J ends were trimmed by 4 bases and 3 bases, with 12 bases remaining between them. CDR3 sequence: CASSAQLTANEKLFF. The CDR3 DNA reads as TGTGCCAGCAGTGCACAACTGACAGCTAATGAAAAACTGTTTTTT.

This clonotype has a handful of counts. This chain joins TRBV10-3 and TRBJ2-1, with D tentatively TRBD2 (6 bases). The germline V gene has CDR1 ENHRY and CDR2 SYGVKD. The CDR3 extends over 14 amino acids. The V gene lost 4 bases and the J gene lost 8 bases, with 15 bases spanning the gap. The CDR3 spells CAISVSGGSDEQFF. The CDR3 nucleotides read TGTGCCATCAGTGTATCCGGGGGTAGTGATGAGCAGTTCTTC.

This clonotype was recorded many times. The V gene is TRBV27, the J gene TRBJ2-7, with 7 bases that match TRBD1. This CDR3 is built from 12 residues. Germline V gene sequence: CDR1 MNHEY, CDR2 SMNVEV (reference sequence). The ends lost 6 bases at V and 7 bases at J; junction bases unmatched: 6. This chain's CDR3 is CASRTGVREQYF. CDR3 sequence (DNA): TGTGCCAGCAGAACAGGGGTACGAGAGCAGTACTTC.

V usage is TRBV20-1 and J usage is TRBJ2-7, with a tentative D call TRBD1 (6 bases). Germline loops: CDR1 DFQATT, CDR2 SNEGSKA (reference sequence). Trimming left V 4 bases short and J 0 bases short, with 13 bases between. The CDR3 covers 14 residues. The CDR3 nucleotides read TGCAGTGCTATTCCAGGGGCCAGCTCCTACGAGCAGTACTTC. Translated: CSAIPGASSYEQYF.

This clonotype was recorded a few times. The J gene is TRBJ2-1, the V gene TRBV20-1; 7 nucleotides line up with TRBD1. V lost 3 bases, J lost 10 bases, and 18 bases stayed unmatched. This CDR3 has 16 amino acids. Germline CDR1 reads DFQATT; CDR2 reads SNEGSKA (reference sequence). The CDR3 bases are TGCAGTGCTAGTCGTTTGGAGACAGGGTGGTCGGAGGAGCAGTTCTTC. It encodes CSASRLETGWSEEQFF.

The rearrangement joins TRBV7-2 to TRBJ2-7; a possible D gene is TRBD1 (6 bases). Germline-derived CDR1 and CDR2 are SGHTA and FQGNSA. Trimming removed 5 bases from V and 6 bases from J, with 11 bases in between. This CDR3 spans 12 amino acids. The CDR3 here is CASSVNRVEQYF. In DNA form, the CDR3 reads TGTGCCAGCAGCGTGAACAGGGTCGAGCAGTACTTC.

CDR3 amino acids: CASSLGHDKTQYF. CDR3 sequence (DNA): TGTGCCAGCAGCTTGGGACACGATAAGACCCAGTACTTC. V gene TRBV7-8 combines with J gene TRBJ2-5; possible D gene TRBD1, 6 bases. Trimming left V 3 bases short and J 6 bases short, with 11 bases between. Germline lookup yields CDR1 SGHVS and CDR2 FQNEAQ. This CDR3 spans 13 amino acids. The whole variable domain, filled in from reference TRBV7-8 and TRBJ2-5, reads GAGVSQSPRYKVAKRGQDVALRCDPISGHVSLFWYQQALGQGPEFLTYFQNEAQLDKSGLPSDRFFAERPEGSVSTLKIQRTQQEDSAVYLCASSLGHDKTQYFGPGTRLLVL.

The rearrangement joins TRBV10-3 to TRBJ2-1; D is uncertain. Per germline, CDR1 ENHRY and CDR2 SYGVKD. V was clipped by 3 bases and J by 11 bases, with 11 bases between them. The CDR3 is made up of 12 amino acids. CDR3 amino acids: CAISDESTKQFF. Written as DNA, the CDR3 is TGTGCCATCAGTGACGAGTCAACTAAGCAGTTCTTC.